Listed below are T cell receptor beta chains from one sample, sequenced in a study of cytomegalovirus exposure and HLA in healthy donors. TCRdb keeps only in-frame clones here, not all; method: immunoSEQ multiplex PCR. This table holds about 360,000 clones, roughly 85% found once. Material for sequencing was PBMCs. Receptors originate from a woman younger than 30 in good health and CMV-seronegative. Each CDR3 is given with its conserved first and last residue. Each record gives: clone size, V gene, D gene, J gene, CDR3 DNA, CDR3 protein. A D gene is named only where the DNA matches it firmly. Clone sizes are given selectively: once, few, many, or a class where the clone is expanded.

clone_size: -
v_call: TRBV7-7
d_call: -
j_call: TRBJ2-7
cdr3_nt: TGTGCCAGCAGCCTCCCGGGGTTTCAGTACTTC
cdr3_aa: CASSLPGFQYF

clone_size: -
v_call: TRBV30
d_call: -
j_call: TRBJ2-7
cdr3_nt: TGTGCCTGGAGTGTTTCCCGGGGCGAGCAGTACTTC
cdr3_aa: CAWSVSRGEQYF

clone_size: -
v_call: TRBV9
d_call: -
j_call: TRBJ2-1
cdr3_nt: TGTGCCAGCAGCGTAGGCCCCAGCTCCTACAATGAGCAGTTCTTC
cdr3_aa: CASSVGPSSYNEQFF

clone_size: -
v_call: TRBV6-5
d_call: TRBD2
j_call: TRBJ2-7
cdr3_nt: TGTGCCAGCAGCCGACTAGCGGGATCCTACGAGCAGTACTTC
cdr3_aa: CASSRLAGSYEQYF

clone_size: -
v_call: TRBV5-1
d_call: TRBD2
j_call: TRBJ2-3
cdr3_nt: TGCGCCAGCAGCTTCCTAGCGGGGACAGATACGCAGTATTTT
cdr3_aa: CASSFLAGTDTQYF

clone_size: -
v_call: TRBV7-9
d_call: TRBD1
j_call: TRBJ1-5
cdr3_nt: TGTGCCAGCAGCTTAGTGGGACAGGGGGTCAGTCAGCCCCAGCATTTT
cdr3_aa: CASSLVGQGVSQPQHF

clone_size: -
v_call: TRBV6-1
d_call: -
j_call: TRBJ2-1
cdr3_nt: TGTGCCAGCACACGGTCTAGCGAGAACAATGAGCAGTTCTTC
cdr3_aa: CASTRSSENNEQFF

clone_size: -
v_call: TRBV6-4
d_call: -
j_call: TRBJ2-1
cdr3_nt: TGTGCCAGCAGTGACTCGAACTCCCACGGTGAGCAGTTCTTC
cdr3_aa: CASSDSNSHGEQFF

clone_size: -
v_call: TRBV7-2
d_call: TRBD2
j_call: TRBJ2-1
cdr3_nt: TGTGCCAGCAGTCCACGTACTAGCGGGGAGCAGTTCTTC
cdr3_aa: CASSPRTSGEQFF

clone_size: -
v_call: TRBV4-1
d_call: -
j_call: TRBJ2-7
cdr3_nt: TGCGCCAGCGGGCCGGGAAACGGCGAGCAGTACTTC
cdr3_aa: CASGPGNGEQYF

clone_size: -
v_call: TRBV4-2
d_call: TRBD2
j_call: TRBJ2-5
cdr3_nt: TGTGCCAGCAGCCAAGATGTGGCTAGCGGGAGGTGGAGAGAGACCCAGTACTTC
cdr3_aa: CASSQDVASGRWRETQYF

clone_size: -
v_call: TRBV28
d_call: -
j_call: TRBJ2-5
cdr3_nt: TGTGCCAGCAGTTCCCCCGGGATGCAAGAGACCCAGTACTTC
cdr3_aa: CASSSPGMQETQYF

clone_size: -
v_call: TRBV5-1
d_call: TRBD1
j_call: TRBJ2-1
cdr3_nt: TGCGCCAGCAGCGATCTCATATTCCGGGACAGGGGGTATGAGCAGTTCTTC
cdr3_aa: CASSDLIFRDRGYEQFF

clone_size: -
v_call: TRBV7-9
d_call: TRBD2
j_call: TRBJ2-5
cdr3_nt: TGTGCCAGCAGCCCCGGACTAGCGGAGACAAAAGAGACCCAGTACTTC
cdr3_aa: CASSPGLAETKETQYF

clone_size: -
v_call: TRBV27
d_call: TRBD1
j_call: TRBJ1-4
cdr3_nt: TGTGCCAGCAGTCCTTGGACAGGAGAAAAACTGTTTTTT
cdr3_aa: CASSPWTGEKLFF

clone_size: once
v_call: TRBV4-1
d_call: -
j_call: TRBJ1-1
cdr3_nt: TGCGCCAGCAGCTTGAAACATGGGGGCGACACTGAAGCTTTCTTT
cdr3_aa: CASSLKHGGDTEAFF

clone_size: -
v_call: TRBV14
d_call: -
j_call: TRBJ2-2
cdr3_nt: TGTGCCAGCAGCTTATTCGGCGGATCCGTCGGGGAGCTGTTTTTT
cdr3_aa: CASSLFGGSVGELFF

clone_size: -
v_call: TRBV7-2
d_call: TRBD1
j_call: TRBJ1-5
cdr3_nt: TGTGCCAGCAGCTCCAAATTCGGACAGGGGAGTTGGAATCAGCCCCAGCATTTT
cdr3_aa: CASSSKFGQGSWNQPQHF